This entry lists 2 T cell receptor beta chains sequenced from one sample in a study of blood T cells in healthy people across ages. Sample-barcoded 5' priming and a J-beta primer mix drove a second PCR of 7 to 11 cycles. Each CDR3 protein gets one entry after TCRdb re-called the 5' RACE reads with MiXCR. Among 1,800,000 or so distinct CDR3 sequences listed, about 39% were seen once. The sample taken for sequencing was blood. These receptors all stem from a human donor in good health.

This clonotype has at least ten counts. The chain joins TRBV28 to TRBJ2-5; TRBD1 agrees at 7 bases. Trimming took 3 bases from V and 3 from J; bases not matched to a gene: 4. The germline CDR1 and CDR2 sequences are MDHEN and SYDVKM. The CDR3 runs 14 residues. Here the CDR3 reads CASSFLDREETQYF. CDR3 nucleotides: TGTGCCAGCAGTTTCTTAGACAGGGAAGAGACCCAGTACTTC.

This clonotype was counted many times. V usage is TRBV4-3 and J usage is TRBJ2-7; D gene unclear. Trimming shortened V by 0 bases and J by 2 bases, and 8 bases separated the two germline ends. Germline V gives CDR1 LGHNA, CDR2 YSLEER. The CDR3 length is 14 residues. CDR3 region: CASSQDRQAYEQYF. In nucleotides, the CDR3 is TGCGCCAGCAGCCAAGATCGGCAAGCCTACGAGCAGTACTTC.